Presented here are 28 T cell receptor beta chains from one specimen sequenced in a study of T cells in Graves' hyperthyroidism and ophthalmopathy. The TCR beta CDR3 regions underwent amplification using RNA transcripts as the source. Initially, a first-round RT-PCR of the TCR CDR3 employed the HTBI primer set. MiXCR, run by TCRdb on the multiplex PCR reads, gives a single entry per CDR3 protein. The table has roughly 750,000 distinct CDR3 sequences, about a sixth seen once. The specimen sequenced was blood. All receptors derive from a man younger than 30 with Graves' hyperthyroidism.

This clonotype was observed a handful of times. The chain carries TRBV28 and TRBJ2-2; TRBD2 agrees at 11 bases. J was trimmed by 1 base and V by 5 bases; bases with no gene match: 6. Germline V CDR1 and CDR2: MDHEN, SYDVKM. The CDR3 consists of 17 residues. CDR3 loop: CASSPAGLAENTGELFF. The CDR3 DNA reads TGTGCCAGCAGTCCTGCGGGACTAGCGGAGAACACCGGGGAGCTGTTTTTT. Filled out from reference TRBV28 and TRBJ2-2, the complete variable domain reads DVKVTQSSRYLVKRTGEKVFLECVQDMDHENMFWYRQDPGLGLRLIYFSYDVKMKEKGDIPEGYSVSREKKERFSLILESASTNQTSMYLCASSPAGLAENTGELFFGEGSRLTVL.

This clonotype was seen at least ten times. The chain is built from TRBV2 and TRBJ2-1; D is perhaps TRBD1 or TRBD2 (6 bases each). Germline CDR1 SNHLY, CDR2 FYNNEI. V was shortened by 3 bases and J by 4 bases, with 13 bases between the two germline ends. This CDR3 comprises 15 residues. The CDR3 loop is CASSEAGHQYNEQFF. The CDR3 DNA reads TGTGCCAGCAGTGAGGCGGGACACCAATACAATGAGCAGTTCTTC. The full variable domain, its missing parts supplied by reference TRBV2 and TRBJ2-1, is EPEVTQTPSHQVTQMGQEVILRCVPISNHLYFYWYRQILGQKVEFLVSFYNNEISEKSEIFDDQFSVERPDGSNFTLKIRSTKLEDSAMYFCASSEAGHQYNEQFFGPGTRLTVL.

The rearrangement links TRBV4-1 to TRBJ2-5; 7 bases are shared with TRBD1. The CDR3 is 15 residues long. Germline assignment: CDR1 MGHRA and CDR2 YSYEKL. After removal of 0 bases from V and 4 bases from J, the junction contained 5 bases not matched to a gene. CDR3 sequence: CASSQEQGGGETQYF. CDR3 nucleotide sequence: TGCGCCAGCAGCCAAGAACAAGGGGGCGGAGAGACCCAGTACTTC.

The sample holds many counts of this clonotype. The V call is TRBV24-1, the J call TRBJ2-1, with 7 bases that match TRBD2. CDR1 is KGHDR and CDR2 is SFDVKD in the germline V gene. J gave up 7 bases and V 5 bases, and 19 bases lay outside the gene matches. The CDR3 has 18 residues. The CDR3: CATSASGRGLGVPNEQFF. The CDR3 DNA follows: TGTGCCACCAGTGCGTCTGGGAGAGGACTAGGCGTGCCAAATGAGCAGTTCTTC.

This clonotype was recorded many times. This chain links TRBV2 with TRBJ2-5; no firm D call. Trimming pared 1 base from V and 5 bases from J, leaving 8 bases between. Germline values: CDR1 SNHLY, CDR2 FYNNEI. CDR3 size: 13 residues. Written as DNA, the CDR3 is TGTGCCAGCAGTGAAGTACTAAGGGAGACCCAGTACTTC. Amino acid sequence: CASSEVLRETQYF.

This clonotype has at least ten counts. The chain is built from TRBV28 and TRBJ2-7; D uncertain. Trimming removed 6 bases from V and 2 bases from J, with 17 bases in between. The CDR3 spans 15 residues. Germline CDR1 MDHEN, CDR2 SYDVKM. CDR3 nucleotide sequence: TGTGCCAGCAGCCGCCCCCTAGTAACGGCCTACGAGCAGTACTTC. Protein product: CASSRPLVTAYEQYF.

This clonotype was recorded a few times. J is TRBJ2-5 and V is TRBV28; 13 positions agree with TRBD2. CDR3 length equals 15 residues. The germline CDR1 and CDR2 sequences are MDHEN and SYDVKM. J was trimmed by 5 bases and V by 7 bases; bases with no gene match: 7. CDR3 sequence reads: CASTGLAGAGETQYF. CDR3 DNA: TGTGCCAGCACTGGACTAGCGGGGGCGGGCGAGACCCAGTACTTC.

V usage is TRBV7-2 and J usage is TRBJ1-3; 8 bases fit TRBD1. From germline, CDR1 is SGHTA and CDR2 FQGNSA. V trimming: 4 bases; J trimming: 6 bases; junction bases outside the gene matches: 8. CDR3 size: 15 residues. The CDR3 region is CASSSWTGPENTIYF. In DNA, the CDR3 is TGTGCCAGCAGCTCCTGGACAGGGCCGGAAAACACCATATATTTT.

The CDR3 sequence: CASSHRPSGANVLTF. The CDR3 DNA reads as TGTGCCAGTAGCCACCGGCCTTCTGGGGCCAACGTCCTGACTTTC. The V gene is TRBV19, the J gene TRBJ2-6; D not resolved. V lost 6 bases, J lost 1 base, and 10 bases lay in between. Germline V gene sequence: CDR1 LNHDA, CDR2 SQIVND (reference sequence). This CDR3 is built from 15 residues.

The gene calls are TRBV20-1 and TRBJ2-7; TRBD2 matches at 10 bases. The V segment lost 2 bases and the J segment 6 bases; nucleotides outside the gene matches: 13. The CDR3 consists of 16 residues. The V gene's germline CDR1 is DFQATT and CDR2 SNEGSKA (reference sequence). The CDR3 here is CSARPSRGTSEFEQYF. DNA for the CDR3: TGCAGTGCTAGACCTTCACGCGGGACTAGCGAATTCGAGCAGTACTTC.

The chain combines TRBV7-8 with TRBJ1-6, with D unclear. Trimming stripped 7 bases from V and 6 bases from J, with 7 bases between. The germline gives CDR1 SGHVS, CDR2 FQNEAQ. This CDR3 spans 12 amino acids. In DNA, the CDR3 is TGTGCCAGCAAGCCGTTTAATTCACCCCTCCACTTT. It specifies CASKPFNSPLHF.

In this sample, this clonotype turned up a few times. This chain links TRBV7-9 with TRBJ1-2; D is undetermined. V lost 2 bases to trimming and J lost 4 bases, with 8 bases between them. This CDR3 is 13 amino acids long. Per the germline V gene, CDR1 is SEHNR and CDR2 is FQNEAQ (reference sequence). CDR3: CASSLRAAYGYTF. DNA for the CDR3: TGTGCCAGCAGCTTAAGGGCGGCCTATGGCTACACCTTC.

This clonotype was seen at least ten times. The J gene is TRBJ2-1, the V gene TRBV6-6, with TRBD2 matching over 8 bases. J lost 7 bases, V lost 0 bases, and 11 bases had no gene match. The germline V gene encodes CDR1 MNHNY and CDR2 SVGAGI (reference sequence). The CDR3 runs 17 residues. The CDR3 DNA sequence: TGTGCCAGCAGTTACTCGACCCCGGGACTAGGGGGAAATGAGCAGTTCTTC. Its translation is CASSYSTPGLGGNEQFF.

The chain recombines TRBV6-6 with TRBJ2-3, with no clear D. There are 15 residues in the CDR3. Germline values: CDR1 MNHNY, CDR2 SVGAGI (reference sequence). Between the trimmed V and J ends, which lost 0 bases and 1 base, there was a span of 8 bases. The CDR3 sequence is CASSYSYIRTDTQYF. In DNA, the CDR3 is TGTGCCAGCAGTTACTCGTACATTCGCACAGATACGCAGTATTTT.

This clonotype appeared a few times. The chain has TRBV9 and TRBJ2-7, with 7 bases identical to TRBD1. Per the germline V gene, CDR1 is SGDLS and CDR2 is YYNGEE. The CDR3 is made up of 14 amino acids. V lost 3 bases and J lost 2; bases outside the gene matches: 5. The CDR3 spells CASSGVGTAYEQYF. The CDR3 DNA follows: TGTGCCAGCAGCGGGGTAGGGACAGCCTACGAGCAGTACTTC.

This chain connects TRBV12-3 or TRBV12-4 to TRBJ2-7; D might be TRBD2 (6 bases). V was clipped by 2 bases and J by 4 bases, with 15 bases between them. The CDR3 runs 15 residues. The CDR3 coding sequence is TGTGCCAGCAGTTTATTACTCGGGAGCGGTTACGAGCAGTACTTC. Its translation is CASSLLLGSGYEQYF.

This clonotype appeared many times. At one end the junction does not follow the germline gene, possibly because of a read error. V is TRBV5-1 and J is TRBJ1-1, with D possibly being TRBD1 (5 bases). This CDR3 is built from 14 residues. Per germline, CDR1 SGHRS and CDR2 YFSETQ. The CDR3, as DNA: TGTGCCAGCAGCACCGGGACTGCGAACACTGAAGCTTTCTTT. It encodes CASSTGTANTEAFF.

This clonotype has a handful of counts. The V call is TRBV18, the J call TRBJ1-2; 9 positions agree with TRBD1. V was clipped by 6 bases and J by 6 bases; unmatched bases: 5. Germline CDR1 is KGHSH and CDR2 is LQKENI. The CDR3 runs to 13 residues. CDR3 coding DNA: TGTGCCAGCTCCCGGGACAGGGACGATGGCTACACCTTC. Its protein is CASSRDRDDGYTF.

In this sample, this clonotype turned up many times. The chain joins TRBV6-2 or TRBV6-3 to TRBJ1-4; D not resolved. CDR3 length: 13 amino acids. Trimming cost V 6 bases and J 5 bases, with 10 bases left between them. Germline CDR1 and CDR2: MNHEY and SVGEGT. The CDR3 protein is CASSRTGNEKLFF. The CDR3 coding sequence is TGTGCCAGCAGCAGGACCGGGAATGAAAAACTGTTTTTT.

The rearrangement links TRBV6-2 or TRBV6-3 to TRBJ2-1; 8 bases match TRBD2. V was pared by 6 bases and J by 7 bases, with 8 bases of the junction left unmatched. Per germline, CDR1 MNHEY and CDR2 SVGEGT. The CDR3 is 14 residues long. The chain's CDR3 is CASSLWTSNNEQFF. The CDR3 region has the DNA TGTGCCAGCAGCCTTTGGACTAGCAATAATGAGCAGTTCTTC.

A few counts support this clonotype. The V and J genes are TRBV20-1 and TRBJ1-5, with TRBD1 as a possible D gene (5 bases). V was pared by 8 bases and J by 2 bases, with 16 bases between. The CDR3 runs to 14 residues. Per germline, CDR1 DFQATT and CDR2 SNEGSKA (reference sequence). The CDR3 coding sequence is TGCAGTACTACCCCAGGGAATGGCAATCAGCCCCAGCATTTT. Translation gives CSTTPGNGNQPQHF.

This clonotype has ten or more counts. The V call is TRBV7-2, the J call TRBJ1-6, with unresolved D. V was shortened by 5 bases and J by 8 bases, with 7 bases between the two germline ends. The CDR3 has 12 residues. Per germline, CDR1 SGHTA and CDR2 FQGNSA. The CDR3 is CASSLEDSPLHF. DNA of the CDR3: TGTGCCAGCAGCCTCGAGGATTCACCCCTCCACTTT. The whole variable domain, remainder taken from reference TRBV7-2 and TRBJ1-6, is GAGVSQSPSNKVTEKGKDVELRCDPISGHTALYWYRQSLGQGLEFLIYFQGNSAPDKSGLPSDRFSAERTGGSVSTLTIQRTQQEDSAVYLCASSLEDSPLHFGNGTRLTVT.

This clonotype has ten or more counts. The DNA of the CDR3 is TGTGCCTGGACTAGTGGCCTCAATCAGCCCCAGCATTTT. The encoded protein is CAWTSGLNQPQHF. The chain couples TRBV30 to TRBJ1-5; D gene ambiguous. From germline, CDR1 is GTSNPN and CDR2 SVGIG (reference sequence). V was clipped by 4 bases and J by 3 bases, with 10 bases between them. The CDR3 extends over 13 amino acids.

This clonotype was seen repeatedly, ten times or more. This chain links TRBV11-2 with TRBJ2-7, with 10 nucleotides matching TRBD2. Germline trimming cut 5 bases from V and 3 bases from J; bases unmatched to any gene: 7. Germline assignment: CDR1 SGHAT and CDR2 FQNNGV. The CDR3 consists of 15 residues. CDR3: CASSTSSGSLYEQYF. For the CDR3, the DNA is TGTGCCAGCAGCACATCTAGCGGGAGTCTCTACGAGCAGTACTTC.

V gene TRBV7-6 combines with J gene TRBJ2-7, with 9 bases matching TRBD1. V shed 3 bases, J shed 0 bases, and the junction held 3 bases outside the gene matches. The CDR3 is 15 amino acids. Germline CDR1 SGHVS, CDR2 FNYEAQ. The CDR3 spells CASSFGTGHSYEQYF. CDR3 bases: TGTGCCAGCAGCTTTGGGACAGGGCACTCCTACGAGCAGTACTTC.

This clonotype was seen more than once but under ten times. V gene TRBV9 combines with J gene TRBJ2-5; tentatively, D is TRBD2 (5 bases). The CDR3 contains 17 residues. The V gene lost 3 bases and the J gene lost 1 base, with 19 bases spanning the gap. Looked up from germline, CDR1 is SGDLS and CDR2 is YYNGEE. Here the CDR3 reads CASSAAEGWTLQETQYF. The CDR3, as DNA: TGTGCCAGCAGCGCCGCAGAGGGCTGGACTCTCCAAGAGACCCAGTACTTC. The full variable domain, rest sourced from reference TRBV9 and TRBJ2-5, is DSGVTQTPKHLITATGQRVTLRCSPRSGDLSVYWYQQSLDQGLQFLIQYYNGEERAKGNILERFSAQQFPDLHSELNLSSLELGDSALYFCASSAAEGWTLQETQYFGPGTRLLVL.

This clonotype came up many times. This chain links TRBV20-1 with TRBJ1-2; D unclear. Germline-derived CDR1 and CDR2 are DFQATT and SNEGSKA (reference sequence). The CDR3 totals 13 residues. The V gene lost 3 bases and the J gene lost 2 bases, with 10 bases spanning the gap. The CDR3 loop is CSASFFGNYGYTF. CDR3 sequence (DNA): TGCAGTGCTAGTTTTTTCGGGAACTATGGCTACACCTTC.

This clonotype was seen more than once but under ten times. The chain employs TRBV28 and TRBJ2-7; the match to TRBD1 covers 11 bases. The V gene end was trimmed by 6 bases and the J gene end by 6 bases; junction bases not matched to a gene: 13. The CDR3 has 16 amino acids. In germline, CDR1 is MDHEN, CDR2 SYDVKM. CDR3 sequence reads: CASRNAGTGGVGEQYF. The CDR3 DNA sequence: TGTGCCAGCAGAAACGCCGGGACAGGGGGGGTGGGCGAGCAGTACTTC.